This T cell receptor (beta chain) was captured in a study of shared clonotypes between healthy human individuals. The assay was immunoSEQ multiplex PCR, and TCRdb's table has in-frame clones only and misses some. The sample lists a few hundred thousand clones; approximately 79% were seen once. The trim removed 7 bases at V and 5 bases at J, leaving 20 bases unmatched. The CDR3 is 17 amino acids. Germline V gene data show CDR1 as SQVTM and CDR2 as ANQGSEA. The sequence came from a woman between 40 and 50 years old in good health. Some clones in this sample may be carry-over from other donors' samples. The chain recombines TRBV29-1 with TRBJ2-5; 9 bases are a match to TRBD2. The specimen sequenced was PBMCs. CDR3 DNA: TGCAGCGCAGAGTCTTGGTGGGTAGCGGGAGTGCGGGAGACCCAGTACTTC. It specifies CSAESWWVAGVRETQYF.